Here is one TCR beta chain with its context. Data came from immunoSEQ multiplex PCR; TCRdb stores just in-frame clones and leaves some out. This sample carries some 50,000 clones, around 92% of them seen once, and the ten largest clones take 0.15% to 0.2%. The sample belongs to a study of T cell changes during pregnancy in multiple sclerosis. CDR3 length: 15 amino acids. From germline, CDR1 is LNHDA and CDR2 SQIVND (reference sequence). The junction had 18 bases not matched to a gene; V was cut back by 7 bases and J by 10 bases. The chain links TRBV19 to TRBJ1-1; TRBD1 agrees at 7 bases. This specimen consisted of CD4+ T cells from peripheral blood mononuclear cells, obtained in the second trimester of pregnancy. The clonotype comes from a female donor with multiple sclerosis, enrolled in a pregnancy study. The CDR3 region has the DNA TGTGCCAGTAATAGCTGGAGAGACGTGCAGGGGGGAGCTTTCTTT. This sequence encodes CASNSWRDVQGGAFF.